The 32 T cell receptor beta chains below all came from one sample that was sequenced in a study of T cells in narcolepsy. Generated by immunoSEQ multiplex PCR, the TCRdb table keeps only in-frame clones and is missing some. The table records 9,500 to 14,000 clones, 94% of them present only once. The sequencing sample was made of CD45RA- memory CD4+ T cells from PBMCs. The receptor set was obtained from a human donor with narcolepsy.

CDR3 in amino acids: CASSEPDRVAKNIQYF. For the CDR3, the DNA is TGCGCCAGCAGCGAACCGGACAGGGTAGCCAAAAACATTCAGTACTTC. The chain joins TRBV5-1 to TRBJ2-4; 8 nucleotides align to TRBD1. This CDR3 has 16 amino acids. CDR1 SGHRS and CDR2 YFSETQ come from the germline V gene. V gave up 4 bases and J gave up 0 bases; unmatched junction bases: 6.

V is TRBV13 and J is TRBJ1-2; the D is unclear. The CDR3 spans 13 residues. Trimming stripped 8 bases from V and 4 bases from J, with 14 bases between. Germline values: CDR1 PRHDT, CDR2 FYEKMQ (reference sequence). CDR3 in amino acids: CASAIEGGYGYTF. The CDR3 bases are TGTGCCAGCGCTATTGAGGGTGGCTATGGCTACACCTTC.

V gene TRBV2 combines with J gene TRBJ2-7; 8 positions agree with TRBD2. Trimming at V came to 6 bases and at J to 6 bases, leaving 10 bases not matched to a gene. Germline CDR1 and CDR2: SNHLY and FYNNEI. The CDR3 covers 14 residues. The CDR3 protein is CASRQRETVGEQYF. CDR3 DNA sequence: TGTGCCAGCAGGCAGCGGGAGACGGTGGGCGAGCAGTACTTC.

The chain uses TRBV9 and TRBJ2-4; no reliable D call. In germline, CDR1 is SGDLS, CDR2 YYNGEE. The V end was cut by 4 bases, the J end by 11 bases, with 13 bases between. CDR3 length: 12 residues. Here the CDR3 DNA reads TGTGCCAGCAGCTCCCAGACTGGGTTTCAGTACTTC. This encodes CASSSQTGFQYF.

The chain links TRBV6-5 to TRBJ1-2, with 9 nucleotides matching TRBD1. Germline V gene lookup returns CDR1 MNHEY and CDR2 SVGAGI. V lost 6 bases to trimming and J lost 7 bases; unmatched junction nucleotides: 6. There are 13 residues in the CDR3. DNA for the CDR3: TGTGCCAGCAGGATGGGACAGGGTGGTGGCTACACCTTC. Residues: CASRMGQGGGYTF.

The chain carries TRBV4-1 and TRBJ2-7; 10 nucleotides align to TRBD2. J lost 7 bases, V lost 0 bases, and 9 bases had no gene match. The CDR3 is 16 amino acids. CDR1 is MGHRA and CDR2 is YSYEKL in the germline V gene. CDR3 in amino acids: CASSQDLLAGAWEQYF. The CDR3 bases are TGCGCCAGCAGCCAAGACCTGCTAGCGGGGGCCTGGGAGCAGTACTTC.

This rearrangement joins TRBV14 to TRBJ2-5; D call uncertain. Germline values: CDR1 SGHDN, CDR2 FVKESK. The CDR3 is made up of 11 amino acids. V lost 4 bases and J 2 bases, leaving 2 bases between the germline ends. The CDR3 nucleotides are TGTGCCAGCAGCCCTCAAGAGACCCAGTACTTC. Its protein is CASSPQETQYF.

This sequence joins TRBV5-1 and TRBJ2-5; D might be TRBD1 or TRBD2, each matching 7 bases. The CDR3 loop spans 14 amino acids. With 0 bases removed from V and 5 bases from J, the gap between germline ends came to 11 bases. Germline loops: CDR1 SGHRS, CDR2 YFSETQ. CDR3 DNA: TGCGCCAGCAGCTTGGTCCAGGGGGGGGAGACCCAGTACTTC. Residues: CASSLVQGGETQYF.

This chain joins TRBV25-1 and TRBJ2-6; D is ambiguous. V was pared by 8 bases and J by 1 base, with 3 bases between. The germline CDR1 and CDR2 sequences are MGHDK and SYGVNS. The CDR3 is 12 residues long. This CDR3 is CASGSGANVLTF. CDR3 nucleotides: TGTGCCAGCGGGTCTGGGGCCAACGTCCTGACTTTC.

The rearrangement joins TRBV5-1 to TRBJ1-4; 7 bases agree with TRBD1. Germline V gene data show CDR1 as SGHRS and CDR2 as YFSETQ. The trim removed 4 bases at V and 5 bases at J, leaving 8 bases unmatched. CDR3 size: 15 residues. CDR3 amino acids: CASSATGVMNEKLFF. In DNA form, the CDR3 reads TGCGCCAGCAGCGCAACAGGGGTAATGAATGAAAAACTGTTTTTT.

The chain couples TRBV5-6 to TRBJ2-4; weak D call: TRBD1 (6 bases). Germline CDR1 and CDR2: SGHDT and YYEEEE. The CDR3 has 15 amino acids. Trimming took 3 bases from V and 5 from J, leaving 15 bases between them. The CDR3 DNA reads TGTGCCAGCAGCTGGGCCGTTACAGGGCAAAACATTCAGTACTTC. This gives the protein CASSWAVTGQNIQYF. The entire variable domain, with the rest obtained from reference TRBV5-6 and TRBJ2-4, is as follows: DAGVTQSPTHLIKTRGQQVTLRCSPKSGHDTVSWYQQALGQGPQFIFQYYEEEERQRGNFPDRFSGHQFPNYSSELNVNALLLGDSALYLCASSWAVTGQNIQYFGAGTRLSVL.

The rearrangement joins TRBV10-2 to TRBJ2-3; tentatively, D is TRBD2 (5 bases). V dropped 0 bases and J dropped 5 bases, with 12 bases sitting between them. Germline V gives CDR1 WSHSY, CDR2 SAAADI. The CDR3 length is 15 residues. CDR3 region: CASSESVRGIDTQYF. CDR3 bases: TGCGCCAGCAGTGAGTCGGTCCGGGGTATAGATACGCAGTATTTT.

The V and J genes are TRBV30 and TRBJ1-3, with 7 bases that match TRBD1. V lost 2 bases to trimming and J lost 4 bases; unmatched junction nucleotides: 5. Germline V CDR1 and CDR2: GTSNPN, SVGIG (reference sequence). This CDR3 spans 14 amino acids. The CDR3, as DNA: TGTGCCTGGAGTCCGGGGACAGCCGGAAACACCATATATTTT. It is translated as CAWSPGTAGNTIYF.

V usage is TRBV5-4 and J usage is TRBJ2-5, with D possibly being TRBD2 (6 bases). Germline V gene sequence: CDR1 SGHNT, CDR2 YYREEE (reference sequence). The CDR3 spans 15 residues. Trimming removed 4 bases at V and 7 bases at J, with 20 bases between. DNA for the CDR3: TGTGCCAGCAGCGCCCGAGGGGCGGGGACGGGGACCCAGTACTTC. It yields the protein CASSARGAGTGTQYF.

This chain connects TRBV19 to TRBJ1-2; no firm D call. Per the germline V gene, CDR1 is LNHDA and CDR2 is SQIVND (reference sequence). V was shortened by 2 bases and J by 0 bases, with 4 bases between the two germline ends. The CDR3 is 13 amino acids. Here the CDR3 DNA reads TGTGCCAGTAGTATATTGACTAACTATGGCTACACCTTC. Translation: CASSILTNYGYTF.

This chain connects TRBV11-2 to TRBJ2-3; no clear D. CDR1 is SGHAT, CDR2 FQNNGV, per germline. The CDR3 loop spans 16 amino acids. V was trimmed by 4 bases and J by 0 bases, leaving 14 bases between them. The CDR3 DNA follows: TGTGCCAGCAGCTCCCTAGTGGGCCCCAGCACAGATACGCAGTATTTT. It specifies CASSSLVGPSTDTQYF.

This clone was seen once. The V and J genes are TRBV9 and TRBJ2-3; D may be TRBD1 (6 bases). Trimming removed 0 bases at V and 1 base at J, with 9 bases between. The CDR3 loop spans 15 amino acids. Germline loops: CDR1 SGDLS, CDR2 YYNGEE. The CDR3 is CASSVEGGRTDTQYF. The CDR3 DNA reads TGTGCCAGCAGCGTAGAAGGGGGACGCACAGATACGCAGTATTTT.

The V gene is TRBV10-3, the J gene TRBJ2-3, with 11 bases identical to TRBD2. J gave up 1 base and V 5 bases, and 5 bases lay outside the gene matches. Germline V gene data show CDR1 as ENHRY and CDR2 as SYGVKD. The CDR3 loop spans 16 amino acids. CDR3 amino acids: CAISPGTSGRTDTQYF. DNA of the CDR3: TGTGCCATCAGTCCCGGGACTAGCGGACGCACAGATACGCAGTATTTT.

The chain combines TRBV6-1 with TRBJ1-5; D is possibly TRBD1 (5 bases). The CDR3 is made up of 14 amino acids. The V and J ends lost 2 bases and 4 bases respectively, with 9 bases between them. The germline V gene has CDR1 MNHNS and CDR2 SASEGT. CDR3 DNA: TGTGCCAGCAGTGAATTGGCAGGGAATCAGCCCCAGCATTTT. It specifies CASSELAGNQPQHF.

The chain employs TRBV4-1 and TRBJ2-6, with D maybe TRBD2 (7 bases). The CDR3 contains 16 residues. V was clipped by 1 base and J by 4 bases, with 11 bases between them. Germline CDR1 and CDR2: MGHRA and YSYEKL. CDR3 protein: CASSQVGGLGANVLTF. The CDR3 DNA reads as TGCGCCAGCAGCCAAGTGGGGGGGCTGGGGGCCAACGTCCTGACTTTC.

This sequence joins TRBV18 and TRBJ2-3; D is ambiguous. The CDR3 has 11 residues. With 6 bases removed from V and 5 bases from J, the gap between germline ends came to 6 bases. Germline V gene data show CDR1 as KGHSH and CDR2 as LQKENI. As DNA, the CDR3 is TGTGCCAGCTCTACTGGAGATACGCAGTATTTT. Amino acid sequence: CASSTGDTQYF.

The V call is TRBV5-6, the J call TRBJ2-2, with 10 bases identical to TRBD2. The ends lost 0 bases at V and 0 bases at J; junction bases unmatched: 2. The CDR3 is 17 amino acids. Germline assignment: CDR1 SGHDT and CDR2 YYEEEE. The CDR3 reads CASSLELAGANTGELFF. CDR3 DNA: TGTGCCAGCAGCTTGGAGCTAGCGGGGGCGAACACCGGGGAGCTGTTTTTT.

Written as DNA, the CDR3 is TGCGCCAGCAGCCAGGTCCTTGGGAGCGGGTACGAGCAGTACTTC. Translated, it gives CASSQVLGSGYEQYF. The chain employs TRBV4-1 and TRBJ2-7; weak D call: TRBD2 (6 bases). CDR3 length equals 15 residues. V was clipped by 3 bases and J by 4 bases, with 16 bases between them. Germline CDR1 MGHRA, CDR2 YSYEKL.

In this sample, this clone turned up once. This rearrangement joins TRBV15 to TRBJ1-5; unclear D gene. Trimming removed 8 bases at V and 7 bases at J, with 9 bases between. The CDR3 contains 11 residues. The germline V gene encodes CDR1 LNHNV and CDR2 YYDKDF (reference sequence). The CDR3 DNA reads TGTGCCACCTCAGGAGGGCAGCCCCAGCATTTT. It yields the protein CATSGGQPQHF.

This clone was seen a single time. The chain employs TRBV23-1 and TRBJ2-3, with 10 bases that match TRBD1. TRBV23-1 is labeled an ORF, and its function is uncertain. Unmatched junction bases numbered 9, after V lost 8 bases and J lost 4 bases. The CDR3 totals 15 residues. The DNA of the CDR3 is TGCGCCAGCGGCCCAGGGACAGGGGATCCAGATACGCAGTATTTT. Translating gives CASGPGTGDPDTQYF.

This clone was detected only once. This chain joins TRBV6-7 and TRBJ2-7; D remains unclear. TRBV6-7 is annotated as an ORF whose role is uncertain. V was cut by 0 bases and J by 4 bases, with 7 bases left in between. CDR3 length: 13 residues. The CDR3: CASSYSRWYEQYF. In nucleotides, the CDR3 is TGTGCCAGCAGTTACTCGAGATGGTACGAGCAGTACTTC.

The V and J genes are TRBV2 and TRBJ2-5; 10 nucleotides align to TRBD2. V lost 6 bases to trimming and J lost 5 bases; unmatched junction nucleotides: 15. This CDR3 is built from 17 residues. Germline V lookup: CDR1 SNHLY, CDR2 FYNNEI. This CDR3 is CASRASGLAIRRETQYF. The CDR3 DNA sequence: TGTGCCAGCAGAGCCTCGGGACTAGCGATAAGGAGGGAGACCCAGTACTTC.

The rearrangement links TRBV19 to TRBJ1-5; maybe TRBD1 (5 bases). V gave up 7 bases and J gave up 6 bases, with 19 bases separating them. CDR3 size: 15 residues. Germline V gene sequence: CDR1 LNHDA, CDR2 SQIVND (reference sequence). DNA for the CDR3: TGTGCCAGTACCATTAGGGGACGAGAGAGTCAGCCCCAGCATTTT. Its translation is CASTIRGRESQPQHF. The full variable domain, completed using reference TRBV19 and TRBJ1-5, is DGGITQSPKYLFRKEGQNVTLSCEQNLNHDAMYWYRQDPGQGLRLIYYSQIVNDFQKGDIAEGYSVSREKKESFPLTVTSAQKNPTAFYLCASTIRGRESQPQHFGDGTRLSIL.

As DNA, the CDR3 is TGTGCCAGCAGTGCGACAGGGGCCGGGAAAAATCAGCCCCAGCATTTT. The encoded protein is CASSATGAGKNQPQHF. This rearrangement joins TRBV6-1 to TRBJ1-5; 8 bases are a match to TRBD1. Germline CDR1 reads MNHNS; CDR2 reads SASEGT. The V and J ends lost 4 bases and 4 bases, in that order; junction bases with no gene match: 9. This CDR3 contains 16 residues.

This clone appeared a single time. This chain joins TRBV18 and TRBJ1-2; TRBD1 matches 8 bases. Germline lookup yields CDR1 KGHSH and CDR2 LQKENI. CDR3 length equals 12 residues. V gave up 3 bases and J gave up 6 bases; unmatched junction bases: 0. The CDR3: CASSPTGDGYTF. As DNA, the CDR3 is TGTGCCAGCTCACCGACAGGGGATGGCTACACCTTC.

The chain recombines TRBV21-1 with TRBJ1-2; TRBD1 is the table's D call and was not checked against the DNA. TRBV21-1 counts as a pseudogene. The CDR3 runs 13 residues. The CDR3 loop is CARIGQGDYGYTF. In nucleotides, the CDR3 is TGTGCCAGAATAGGACAGGGGGACTATGGCTACACCTTC.

The rearrangement links TRBV2 to TRBJ2-5, with D unclear. The V end was cut by 1 base, the J end by 1 base, with 7 bases between. The CDR3 covers 14 residues. From germline, CDR1 is SNHLY and CDR2 FYNNEI. CDR3 DNA: TGTGCCAGCAGTGAAGTGGTGATCCAAGAGACCCAGTACTTC. Protein: CASSEVVIQETQYF. The full variable domain, its missing parts supplied by reference TRBV2 and TRBJ2-5, is EPEVTQTPSHQVTQMGQEVILRCVPISNHLYFYWYRQILGQKVEFLVSFYNNEISEKSEIFDDQFSVERPDGSNFTLKIRSTKLEDSAMYFCASSEVVIQETQYFGPGTRLLVL.